The sequence of this TCR beta chain was determined in a study of shared clonotypes between healthy human individuals. This clone came up many times. The CDR3 is made up of 15 amino acids. Trimming pared 3 bases from V and 0 bases from J, leaving 15 bases between. Germline lookup yields CDR1 GTSNPN and CDR2 SVGIG (reference sequence). The assay ran at deep level. An even split of each subset's genomic DNA across several immunoSEQ plates was performed. Generated by immunoSEQ multiplex PCR, the TCRdb table keeps only in-frame clones and is missing some. This table holds hundreds of thousands of clones, about 74% found once.

This sequence was found in a woman aged 25 to 39 in good health. This chain links TRBV30 with TRBJ2-7; D possibly corresponds to TRBD2 (5 bases). Sequencing was done on a sample of memory CD4+ T cells sorted from blood. The subset here: CD45RA-negative fraction. The CDR3 loop reads CAWSAGGYGSYEQYF. The CDR3 DNA is TGTGCCTGGAGCGCCGGAGGATACGGCTCCTACGAGCAGTACTTC.